This paragraph reports one T cell receptor beta chain. The clone's antigen remains unknown. Qualities for individual bases were not recorded, and no much larger clone is one base off. The cohort was made up of 650 to 700 healthy bone marrow donors. All cohort members were sampled while nominally healthy, although unrecorded immune exposures were likely present. The donor tested CMV seronegative, placing the donor among the roughly 340 seronegative members of the cohort. A peripheral blood sample was provided by each donor, and peripheral blood mononuclear cells were used for TCR beta sequencing. The Qiagen DNeasy Blood Extraction Kit was used to extract genomic DNA from the blood cell samples. The data were obtained in a study of cytomegalovirus exposure and HLA in healthy donors (dated by TCRdb to between 2016 and 2019). Turning to the overall study: In an earlier analysis of several hundred of the donors, 276 Gb of sequence data and 117 million unique TCR beta sequences from some 170 million T cells were reported. Typing coverage varied by locus: about 620-630 donors for A, B, C, DRB1 and DQB1; more than 500 for DQA1; 600 to 610 for DPA1; about 450 for DPB1. Class I and class II HLA loci were covered by the typing at four-digit resolution. Donor age, sex, ethnicity and CMV serostatus were compiled alongside the repertoire data. The study profiled the T cell repertoires of under 700 subjects by immunosequencing and related them to cytomegalovirus serostatus. The later analysis used no new phenotypic data to find candidate immune exposures, relying instead on TCR beta sequences and their occurrence across donors. The study aimed to test whether signatures of past pathogen exposure could be identified by cataloging public T cell receptors. All discovery cohort repertoires had been generated using a single sequencing platform. Roughly 300 gigabases of sequencing data and roughly 90 million unique TCR sequences were included in an early release covering about 620 HLA-typed donors. Of the 300 to 450 genotyped donors, 81% were placed in the genetic ancestry cluster associated with self-reported Caucasian donors. High-throughput TCR immunosequencing, statistical association of individual TCRs with disease status, and machine learning were combined to predict cytomegalovirus infection status. Roughly 5 DR-DQ haplotypes were handled as single units for association and clustering, since linkage in the cohort was strong. A later genetic analysis used genome-wide SNP genotypes for about 60% of the 666 donors, treating that subset as a discovery cohort. In an earlier analysis of roughly 540 of the donors, high-throughput TCR beta sequencing was used to judge whether each TCR beta V gene segment behaved as functional or pseudogenic. A separate validation cohort of 100 to 150 different subjects was used in addition to the approximately 610-subject first cohort. Across 398 genotyped donors of the cohort, an average of 235,054 unique TCR beta nucleotide sequences per donor were sequenced, and roughly 18% of those sequences were non-productive. To study patterns of TCR occurrence, a later analysis re-analyzed previously published TCR beta repertoires from under 750 donors and added high-resolution HLA genotyping.

Libraries came from the immunoSEQ multiplex PCR assay. For the multiplex PCR, a mixture combining 60 forward primers for TCR Vbeta segments and 13 reverse primers for TCR Jbeta segments was used. The CDR3 region of rearranged TCR beta genes was amplified from genomic DNA with a multiplex PCR assay. Amplified TCR beta libraries were sequenced as 87-base-pair reads on the Illumina HiSeq System. In the source study's methods: In a later analysis, some 80 million unique TCR beta chains were counted across the 500 to 850 repertoires, and roughly 11 million of these chains were shared by at least two donors. Raw reads were error-corrected and collapsed into unique sequences with a nearest-neighbor algorithm that merged closely related sequences to remove PCR and sequencing errors. To assign V, D and J gene segments, CDR3 sequences were aligned to IMGT reference sequences. Each retained sequence needed at least a six-nucleotide match to both a V gene segment and a J gene segment. Rearrangements were called productive when the CDR3 lacked stop codons and stayed in frame with V and J; all others were non-productive. Following IMGT convention, CDR3 was defined as the stretch from the second conserved V-encoded cysteine to the conserved J-encoded phenylalanine. In an earlier analysis of 587 of the donors, sequences lacking an unambiguous match to a single V gene segment were excluded. In an earlier analysis of a few hundred of the donors, V segments were called functional above 56.7% productive rearrangements and were called segregating when the between-donor standard deviation exceeded 5%. A statistical classification framework was built for diagnosing cytomegalovirus status from the catalog of TCR beta chain sequences. In a later analysis, V and J genes were assigned by comparing TCR nucleotide sequences against IMGT/GENE-DB human TR gene sequences. In a later analysis, CDR3 sequences and most-parsimonious VDJ recombination scenarios were assigned using the TCRdist pipeline. A later analysis defined each TCR beta chain by its CDR3 amino acid sequence plus V-gene family, and excluded reads lacking a unique V-gene family. A later analysis removed 600 or so highly shared, low-generation-probability nucleotide sequences to deal with suspected cross-contamination and a sequencing artifact. In a later analysis, a clonal expansion index for each public chain was calculated from normalized within-repertoire ranks of inferred template counts. A later analysis computed generation probabilities with a VDJ recombination model fitted to out-of-frame rearrangements, and checked the results against IGoR. Hypergeometric tests were used in a later analysis to score TCR-TCR, TCR-HLA and TCR-CMV co-occurrence, with a repertoire-size bias correction applied to the TCR pairs. False discovery rates were estimated in a later analysis by permuting HLA or CMV assignments 20 times. In a later analysis, co-occurring TCRs were grouped using DBSCAN, with TCRdist sequence similarity added in when clustering inside HLA-allele-positive subsets. For co-occurrence clustering, repertoires with fewer than 30,000 or more than 120,000 public chains were excluded, along with 5 or 6 repertoires with anomalous nucleotide sharing. This is the immuneACCESS table as TCRdb keeps it, with only in-frame sequences that have V and J called. A part of the clones is gone; compared with another copy, unresolved V genes explain less than half, and the rest is unexplained. That table furnishes V, J and clone size, whereas the DNA furnished D and trimming. A total of more than 95,000 clones appear in this sample, 60% to 85% of them only once. Together, the top ten hold roughly 6.3% of the sample.

Overall study outcomes, separate from this receptor: A later genetic analysis reported fewer N-insertions in productive TCRs among donors in an Asian-associated ancestry cluster than the roughly 620-donor mean. A cluster of highly shared sequence variants was judged likely to represent a technical artifact of the sequencing pipeline. Broadly in line with IMGT annotations, most TCR beta V segments showed up in productive rearrangements about 87% or about 30% of the time in an earlier analysis of around 550 of the donors. Linkage disequilibrium might explain the correlated functional status among segregating V segments, but an unknown experimental factor could not be ruled out. Roughly uniform sequencing depth across donors was assumed in presence/absence analyses, although this assumption may not hold. A further reported finding was that TCR beta sequences accurately predicted the HLA-A and HLA-B alleles for most subjects in the first cohort. In the study, 150 to 200 TCR beta chains were listed as associated with cytomegalovirus. Because counts were too low, 15 to 20 rarely observed V segments, including chromosome 9 orphons, were left out of the earlier analysis of about 500 of the donors. While some public TCRs were present in many individuals, most TCR sequences turned up only very rarely across donors. In both the original and validation cohorts, the classifier was reported to diagnose cytomegalovirus status with high specificity and sensitivity. A later analysis reported that several top co-occurrence clusters appeared linked to parvovirus B19, influenza, CMV and Epstein-Barr virus. Assigning TCR associations to individual alleles was difficult when HLA alleles, especially DR and DQ, strongly co-occurred. The authors suggested that the approach could potentially be generalized to other disease states and immunological phenotypes. Immune exposure information for the cohort was limited to CMV serostatus. In a later analysis, HLA-associated TCR beta chains showed more clonal expansion and lower generation probabilities than non-associated chains that were equally common. The 87-base-pair reads could not distinguish some IMGT-functional V segments, including TRBV6-2 and TRBV6-3, so those segments were excluded. A later analysis found that TCR association rates varied across HLA loci, with DRB1 alleles showing the most associated TCRs and HLA-C alleles the fewest. A few of the identified cytomegalovirus-associated TCR beta chains were confirmed in vitro to be specific for cytomegalovirus antigens. In a later analysis, most CMV-associated TCR beta chains were found to appear HLA-restricted, with HLA associations seemingly driven largely by CMV exposure. An association between a missense DCLRE1C variant and V-gene and J-gene trimming of TCR beta chains was found in a later genetic analysis and replicated in an independent cohort. Only TCR beta chains were sequenced in this cohort, and the absence of alpha or paired-chain data limited detectable features. A later analysis associated about 17,000 TCR beta sequences with specific HLA alleles at a false discovery rate of 0.05. Because HLA typing was missing for some donors at each locus, association tests included only the typed subset.

Trimming accounts for 2 bases at V and 2 bases at J, while the number of junction bases matched to no gene is 3. CDR3 length: 16 amino acids, cysteine to phenylalanine. Of all the DNA, just the CDR3 is kept, 48 bases in frame from base 1. CDR1 and CDR2 are read off the germline V gene (reference sequence) as MNHNY and SVGAGI. The receptor chain draws on TRBV6-6 and TRBJ1-4, with 9 central nucleotides matching TRBD1. The sequence was obtained from a woman aged 35 to 49 in good health and CMV-seronegative. Sequenced input: PBMCs. The CDR3: CASSYPTGGTNEKLFF. The DNA sequence is TGTGCCAGCAGTTACCCGACAGGGGGGACTAATGAAAAACTGTTTTTT.